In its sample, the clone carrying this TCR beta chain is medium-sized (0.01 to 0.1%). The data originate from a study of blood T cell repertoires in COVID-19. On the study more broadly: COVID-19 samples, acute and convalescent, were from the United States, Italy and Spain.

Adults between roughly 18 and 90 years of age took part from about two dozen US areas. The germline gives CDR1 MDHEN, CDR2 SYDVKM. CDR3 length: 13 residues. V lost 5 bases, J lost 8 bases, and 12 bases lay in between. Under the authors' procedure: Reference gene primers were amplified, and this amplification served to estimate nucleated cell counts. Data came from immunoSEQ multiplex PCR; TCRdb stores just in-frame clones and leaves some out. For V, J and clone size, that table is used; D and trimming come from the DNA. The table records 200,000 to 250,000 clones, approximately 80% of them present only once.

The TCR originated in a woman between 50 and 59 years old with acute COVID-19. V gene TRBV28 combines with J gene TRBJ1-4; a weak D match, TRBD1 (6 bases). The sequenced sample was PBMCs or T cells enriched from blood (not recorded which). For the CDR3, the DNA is TGTGCCAGCAGTACAGGGAGGGTGGAAAAACTGTTTTTT. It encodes CASSTGRVEKLFF.